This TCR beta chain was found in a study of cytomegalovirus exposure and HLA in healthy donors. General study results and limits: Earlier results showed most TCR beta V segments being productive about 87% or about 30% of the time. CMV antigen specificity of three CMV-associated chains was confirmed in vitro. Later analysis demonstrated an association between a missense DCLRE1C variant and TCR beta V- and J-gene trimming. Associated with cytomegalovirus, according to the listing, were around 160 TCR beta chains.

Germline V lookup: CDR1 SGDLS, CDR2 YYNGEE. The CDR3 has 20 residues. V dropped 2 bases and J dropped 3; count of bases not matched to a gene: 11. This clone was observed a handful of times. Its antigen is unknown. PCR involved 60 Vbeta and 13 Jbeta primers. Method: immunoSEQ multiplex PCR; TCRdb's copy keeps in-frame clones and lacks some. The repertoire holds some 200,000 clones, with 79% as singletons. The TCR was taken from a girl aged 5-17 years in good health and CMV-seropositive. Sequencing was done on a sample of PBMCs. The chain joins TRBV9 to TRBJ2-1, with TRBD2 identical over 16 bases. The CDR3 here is CASSVRAGLAGGPGYNEQFF. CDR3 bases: TGTGCCAGCAGCGTGAGGGCGGGACTAGCGGGGGGGCCGGGCTACAATGAGCAGTTCTTC.